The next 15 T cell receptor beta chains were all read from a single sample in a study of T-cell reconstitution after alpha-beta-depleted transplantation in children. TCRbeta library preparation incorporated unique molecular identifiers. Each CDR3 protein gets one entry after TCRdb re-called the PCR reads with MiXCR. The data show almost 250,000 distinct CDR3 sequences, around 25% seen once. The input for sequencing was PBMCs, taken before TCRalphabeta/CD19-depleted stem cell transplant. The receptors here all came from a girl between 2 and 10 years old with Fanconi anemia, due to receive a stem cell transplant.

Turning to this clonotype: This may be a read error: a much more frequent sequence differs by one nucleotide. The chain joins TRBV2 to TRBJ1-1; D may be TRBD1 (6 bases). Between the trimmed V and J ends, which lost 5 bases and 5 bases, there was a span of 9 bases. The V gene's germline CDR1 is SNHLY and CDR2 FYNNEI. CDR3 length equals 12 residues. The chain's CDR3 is CASSYRETEAFF. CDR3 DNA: TGTGCCAGCAGTTACAGGGAAACTGAAGCTTTCTTT.

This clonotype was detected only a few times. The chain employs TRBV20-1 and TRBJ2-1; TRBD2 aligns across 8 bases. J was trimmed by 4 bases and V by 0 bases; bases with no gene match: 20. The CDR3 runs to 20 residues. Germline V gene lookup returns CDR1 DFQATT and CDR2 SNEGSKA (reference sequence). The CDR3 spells CSARDLGQGINVAGYNEQFF. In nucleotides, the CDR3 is TGCAGTGCTAGAGATCTTGGGCAGGGCATTAATGTAGCGGGGTACAATGAGCAGTTCTTC.

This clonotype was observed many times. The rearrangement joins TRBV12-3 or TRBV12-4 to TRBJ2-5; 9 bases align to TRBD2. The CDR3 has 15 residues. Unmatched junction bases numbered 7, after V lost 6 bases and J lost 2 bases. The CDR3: CASSSLAGRQETQYF. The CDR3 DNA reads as TGTGCCAGCAGCTCTCTAGCGGGGCGACAAGAGACCCAGTACTTC.

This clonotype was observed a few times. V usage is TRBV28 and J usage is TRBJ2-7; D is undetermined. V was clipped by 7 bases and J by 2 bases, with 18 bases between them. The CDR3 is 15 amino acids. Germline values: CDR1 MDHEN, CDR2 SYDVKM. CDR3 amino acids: CASTPRVRNPYEQYF. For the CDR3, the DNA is TGTGCCAGCACCCCTCGGGTAAGAAACCCCTACGAGCAGTACTTC.

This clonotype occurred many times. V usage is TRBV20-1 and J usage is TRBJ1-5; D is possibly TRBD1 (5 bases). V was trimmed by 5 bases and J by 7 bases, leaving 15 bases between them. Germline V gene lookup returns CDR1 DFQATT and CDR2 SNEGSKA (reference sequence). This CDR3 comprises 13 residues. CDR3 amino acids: CSAGGLGGQPQHF. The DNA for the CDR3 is TGCAGTGCTGGGGGACTGGGTGGGCAGCCCCAGCATTTT.

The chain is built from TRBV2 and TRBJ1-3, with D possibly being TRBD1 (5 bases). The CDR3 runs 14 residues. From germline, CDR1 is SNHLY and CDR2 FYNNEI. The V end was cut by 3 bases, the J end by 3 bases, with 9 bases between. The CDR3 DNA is TGTGCCAGCAGTGACCCAGGGAGTGGAAACACCATATATTTT. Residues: CASSDPGSGNTIYF.

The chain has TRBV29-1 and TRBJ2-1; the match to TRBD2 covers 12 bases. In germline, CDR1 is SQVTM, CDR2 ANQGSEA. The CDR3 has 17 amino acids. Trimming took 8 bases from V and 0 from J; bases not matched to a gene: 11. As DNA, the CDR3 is TGCAGCACTTGGACTAGCGGGGAACTTAGCTCCTACAATGAGCAGTTCTTC. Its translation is CSTWTSGELSSYNEQFF.

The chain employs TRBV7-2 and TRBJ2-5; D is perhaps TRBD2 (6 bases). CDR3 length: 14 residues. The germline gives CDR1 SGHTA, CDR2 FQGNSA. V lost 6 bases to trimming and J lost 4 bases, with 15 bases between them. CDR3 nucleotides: TGTGCCAGCAGGGTCACCGGGACTCTAGAGACCCAGTACTTC. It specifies CASRVTGTLETQYF. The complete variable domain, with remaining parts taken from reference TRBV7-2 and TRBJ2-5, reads GAGVSQSPSNKVTEKGKDVELRCDPISGHTALYWYRQSLGQGLEFLIYFQGNSAPDKSGLPSDRFSAERTGGSVSTLTIQRTQQEDSAVYLCASRVTGTLETQYFGPGTRLLVL.

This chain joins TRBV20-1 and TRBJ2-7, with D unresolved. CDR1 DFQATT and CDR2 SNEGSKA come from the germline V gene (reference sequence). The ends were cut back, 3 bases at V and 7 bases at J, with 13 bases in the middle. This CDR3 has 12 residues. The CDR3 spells CSARWNELEQYF. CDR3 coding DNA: TGCAGTGCTAGGTGGAACGAGCTTGAGCAGTACTTC.

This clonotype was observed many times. CDR3 nucleotides: TGTGCCAGCAGCTTAGGGGGACGTTACCAAGAGACCCAGTACTTC. Translating gives CASSLGGRYQETQYF. The chain uses TRBV7-2 and TRBJ2-5, with D tentatively TRBD1 or TRBD2 (5 bases each). CDR3 length: 15 residues. The V gene's germline CDR1 is SGHTA and CDR2 FQGNSA. Between the trimmed V and J ends, which lost 1 base and 0 bases, there was a span of 9 bases.

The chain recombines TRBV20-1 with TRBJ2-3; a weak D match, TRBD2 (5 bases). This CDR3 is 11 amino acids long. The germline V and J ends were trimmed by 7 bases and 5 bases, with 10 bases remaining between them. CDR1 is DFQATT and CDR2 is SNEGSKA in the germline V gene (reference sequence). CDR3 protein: CSVGSEDTQYF. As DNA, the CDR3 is TGCAGTGTGGGTAGCGAAGATACGCAGTATTTT.

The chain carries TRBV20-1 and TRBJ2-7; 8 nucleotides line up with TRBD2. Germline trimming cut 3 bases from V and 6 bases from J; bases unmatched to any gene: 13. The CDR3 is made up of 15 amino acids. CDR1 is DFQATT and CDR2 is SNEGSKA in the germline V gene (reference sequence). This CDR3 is CSASWTGGAWGEQYF. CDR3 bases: TGCAGTGCTAGCTGGACCGGGGGGGCTTGGGGCGAGCAGTACTTC.

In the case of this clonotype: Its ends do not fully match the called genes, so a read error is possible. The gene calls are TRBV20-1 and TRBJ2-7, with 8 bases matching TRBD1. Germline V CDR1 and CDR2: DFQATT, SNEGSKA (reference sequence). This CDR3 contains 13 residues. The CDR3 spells CSARDPRGHEQYF. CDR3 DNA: TGCAGTGCTAGAGACCCCAGGGGGCACGAACAGTACTTC.

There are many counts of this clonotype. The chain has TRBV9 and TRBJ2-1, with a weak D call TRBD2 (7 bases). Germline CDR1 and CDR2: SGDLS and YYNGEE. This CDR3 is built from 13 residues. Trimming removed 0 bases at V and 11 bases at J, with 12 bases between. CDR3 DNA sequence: TGTGCCAGCAGCGTAGAGGGGGGGGGCCAGCAGTTCTTC. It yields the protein CASSVEGGGQQFF.

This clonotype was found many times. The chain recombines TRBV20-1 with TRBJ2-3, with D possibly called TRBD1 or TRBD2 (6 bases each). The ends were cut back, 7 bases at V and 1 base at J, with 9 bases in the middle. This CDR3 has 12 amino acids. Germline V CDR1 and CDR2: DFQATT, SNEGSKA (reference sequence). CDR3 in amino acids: CSVGGRTDTQYF. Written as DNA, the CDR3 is TGCAGTGTGGGGGGCCGCACAGATACGCAGTATTTT.